The entry below describes one TCR beta chain. The record originates from a study of blood T cell repertoires in COVID-19. Study background: The United States, Italy and Spain provided the acute and convalescent COVID-19 samples.

Methods used by the authors: For nucleated cells, counts were estimated from reference gene primer amplification. This table comes from immunoSEQ multiplex PCR, and its TCRdb copy is limited to in-frame clones, with some not included. The V and J calls and clone size are taken from that table; D and trimming were inferred from the DNA. The repertoire holds more than 150,000 clones, just under 80% seen once, with roughly 2.8% in the top ten. V was shortened by 0 bases and J by 6 bases, with 8 bases between the two germline ends. The germline V gene has CDR1 KGHSH and CDR2 LQKENI. The CDR3 has 13 residues.

The clonotype was recovered from an elderly woman with active or convalescent COVID-19. The sequenced sample consisted of peripheral blood. The rearrangement joins TRBV18 to TRBJ1-2; possible D gene TRBD1, 6 bases. The CDR3 here is CASSPPAGDGYTF. CDR3 coding DNA: TGTGCCAGCTCACCACCGGCAGGGGATGGCTACACCTTC.